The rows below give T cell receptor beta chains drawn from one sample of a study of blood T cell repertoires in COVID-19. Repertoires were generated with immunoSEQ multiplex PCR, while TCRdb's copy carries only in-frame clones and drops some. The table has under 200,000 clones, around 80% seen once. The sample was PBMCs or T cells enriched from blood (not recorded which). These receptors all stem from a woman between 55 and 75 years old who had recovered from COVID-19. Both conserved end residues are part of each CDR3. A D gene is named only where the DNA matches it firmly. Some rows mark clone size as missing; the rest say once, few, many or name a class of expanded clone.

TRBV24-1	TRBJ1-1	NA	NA	CATSGQNNEAFF	TGTGCCACCAGTGGACAGAATAATGAAGCTTTCTTT
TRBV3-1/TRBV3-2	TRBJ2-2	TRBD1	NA	CASSLDRVANTGELFF	TGTGCCAGCAGCCTAGACAGGGTCGCGAACACCGGGGAGCTGTTTTTT
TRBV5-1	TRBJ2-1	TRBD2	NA	CASSLSPSGTYNEQFF	TGCGCCAGCAGCTTGTCCCCAAGCGGGACCTACAATGAGCAGTTCTTC
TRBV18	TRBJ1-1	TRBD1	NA	CASSPASTGTTEAFF	TGTGCCAGCTCACCAGCCTCGACAGGGACCACTGAAGCTTTCTTT
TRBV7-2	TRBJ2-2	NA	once	CASSLGGPTGELFF	TGTGCCAGCAGCTTAGGGGGGCCCACCGGGGAGCTGTTTTTT
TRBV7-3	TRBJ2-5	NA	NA	CASSRGRQETQYF	TGTGCCAGCAGCAGGGGCAGACAAGAGACCCAGTACTTC
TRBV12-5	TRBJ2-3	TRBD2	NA	CASVLAGGADTQYF	TGTGCTAGTGTTTTAGCGGGTGGGGCAGATACGCAGTATTTT
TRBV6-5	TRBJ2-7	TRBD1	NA	CASSYTTGGYEQYF	TGTGCCAGCAGTTATACGACAGGGGGCTACGAGCAGTACTTC
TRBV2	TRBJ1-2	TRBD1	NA	CASSGSTGIGGYTF	TGTGCCAGCAGTGGATCGACAGGGATCGGTGGCTACACCTTC
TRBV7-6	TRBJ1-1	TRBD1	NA	CASSLAGTENTEAFF	TGTGCCAGCAGCTTAGCAGGGACAGAGAACACTGAAGCTTTCTTT
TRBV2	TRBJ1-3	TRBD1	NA	CASSLTDRALSGNTIYF	TGTGCCAGCAGTTTAACCGACAGGGCCCTATCTGGAAACACCATATATTTT
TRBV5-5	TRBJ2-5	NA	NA	CASSSSPPETQYF	TGTGCCAGCAGCTCCTCTCCCCCAGAGACCCAGTACTTC
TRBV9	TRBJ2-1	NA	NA	CASSPHGSYNEQFF	TGTGCCAGCAGCCCCCACGGCTCCTACAATGAGCAGTTCTTC
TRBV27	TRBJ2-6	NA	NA	CASSGSGANVLTF	TGTGCCAGCTCGGGGTCTGGGGCCAACGTCCTGACTTTC
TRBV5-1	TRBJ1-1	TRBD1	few	CASSWTGLAEAFF	TGCGCCAGCAGTTGGACAGGGCTCGCTGAAGCTTTCTTT
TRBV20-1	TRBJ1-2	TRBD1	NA	CSASRGRQGARGYTF	TGCAGTGCTAGTCGGGGGCGGCAGGGGGCGCGAGGCTACACCTTC
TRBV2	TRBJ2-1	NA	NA	CASTGLEGGGPEQFF	TGTGCCAGCACCGGGTTAGAAGGGGGTGGGCCTGAGCAGTTCTTC
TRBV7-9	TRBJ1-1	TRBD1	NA	CASSKRQGDTEAFF	TGTGCCAGCAGCAAGCGACAGGGGGACACTGAAGCTTTCTTT
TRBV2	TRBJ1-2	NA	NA	CASSERTANYGYTF	TGTGCCAGCAGTGAACGAACAGCTAACTATGGCTACACCTTC
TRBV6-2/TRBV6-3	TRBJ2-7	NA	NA	CASSYALGDPRGPTYEQYF	TGTGCCAGCAGTTATGCCCTCGGGGATCCCCGAGGGCCTACCTACGAGCAGTACTTC
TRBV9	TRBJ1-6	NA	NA	CASSGSTGFNSPLHF	TGTGCCAGCAGCGGGTCGACAGGTTTTAATTCACCCCTCCACTTT
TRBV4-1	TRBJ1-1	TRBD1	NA	CASSQSTTGVTEAFF	TGCGCCAGCAGCCAATCCACAACAGGGGTAACTGAAGCTTTCTTT
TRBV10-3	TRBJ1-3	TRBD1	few	CAISESGGGNTIYF	TGTGCCATCAGTGAGTCAGGGGGCGGAAACACCATATATTTT
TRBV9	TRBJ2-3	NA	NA	CASSGEQGWGTDTQYF	TGTGCCAGCAGCGGAGAACAGGGTTGGGGCACAGATACGCAGTATTTT
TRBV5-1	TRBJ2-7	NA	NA	CASRPSQGYEQYF	TGCGCCAGCAGGCCTTCTCAGGGTTACGAGCAGTACTTC
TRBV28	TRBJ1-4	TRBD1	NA	CASSSGGTGTEKLFF	TGTGCCAGCAGTTCCGGGGGGACAGGGACTGAAAAACTGTTTTTT
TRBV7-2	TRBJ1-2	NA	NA	CASAGRVRGGYTF	TGTGCCAGCGCGGGGAGGGTTAGGGGTGGCTACACCTTC
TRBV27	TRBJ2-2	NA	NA	CASSLSGGFLGELFF	TGTGCCAGCAGTTTATCGGGAGGTTTTCTCGGGGAGCTGTTTTTT
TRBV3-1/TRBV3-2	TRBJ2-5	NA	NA	CASSQPVGGETQYF	TGTGCCAGCAGCCAACCCGTCGGGGGTGAGACCCAGTACTTC
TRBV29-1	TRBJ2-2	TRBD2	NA	CSVEWSGMAGELFF	TGCAGCGTTGAATGGAGCGGGATGGCCGGGGAGCTGTTTTTT
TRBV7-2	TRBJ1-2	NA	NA	CASSLGEYGYTF	TGTGCCAGCAGCTTAGGGGAGTATGGCTACACCTTC
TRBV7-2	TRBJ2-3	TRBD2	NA	CASSLGLATDTQYF	TGTGCCAGCAGCTTAGGACTAGCCACAGATACGCAGTATTTT
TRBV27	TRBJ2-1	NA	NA	CASSPPSGVPYNEQFF	TGTGCCAGCAGTCCCCCTTCCGGGGTCCCCTACAATGAGCAGTTCTTC
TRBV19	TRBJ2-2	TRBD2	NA	CASSSGLAVNTGELFF	TGTGCCAGTAGTTCTGGACTAGCGGTGAACACCGGGGAGCTGTTTTTT
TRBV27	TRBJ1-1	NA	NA	CASSSLGVAEAFF	TGTGCCAGCAGTTCCCTAGGGGTAGCTGAAGCTTTCTTT
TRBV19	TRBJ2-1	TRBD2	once	CASSARLAGKDEQFF	TGTGCCAGTAGTGCCCGACTAGCGGGTAAGGATGAGCAGTTCTTC